This TCR beta chain was identified in a study of human T cells and chemical hapten exposure. At the level of the study: There were weekly diphenylcyclopropenone doses to the scalp for patients throughout the approximately 24-week study.

There are a few counts of this clonotype. Time point described: patch test 3, about 24 weeks after DPC sensitization. Sample treatment: therapeutic diphenylcyclopropenone sensitization with weekly scalp DPC. Unfractionated whole blood yielded the extracted total RNA. The CDR3 is 14 residues long. J was trimmed by 6 bases and V by 5 bases; bases with no gene match: 7. CDR1 is MDHEN, CDR2 SYDVKM, per germline. The study's library attached unique molecular identifiers to single cDNA molecules. Each CDR3 protein is one row after TCRdb ran MiXCR on the RACE reads. The table records 35,000 to 45,000 distinct CDR3 sequences, roughly an eighth of them present only once.

The chain joins TRBV28 to TRBJ2-7; 10 nucleotides line up with TRBD1. Specimen: whole blood, collected in connection with sensitization to the hapten diphenylcyclopropenone (DPC). This clonotype originated in a woman aged 40 to 50 with alopecia areata. Some clones in this sample may be carry-over from other donors' samples. The CDR3 region is CASSPRDRGSEQYF. In DNA, the CDR3 is TGTGCCAGCAGTCCCCGGGACAGGGGATCCGAGCAGTACTTC. Variable domain in full (rest from reference TRBV28 and TRBJ2-7): DVKVTQSSRYLVKRTGEKVFLECVQDMDHENMFWYRQDPGLGLRLIYFSYDVKMKEKGDIPEGYSVSREKKERFSLILESASTNQTSMYLCASSPRDRGSEQYFGPGTRLTVT.